These 15 T cell receptor beta chains were sequenced from one sample in a study of shared clonotypes between healthy human individuals. This table comes from immunoSEQ multiplex PCR, and its TCRdb copy is limited to in-frame clones, with some not included. The sample yields roughly 2.5 million clones, more than 90% seen once. The sequencing input was naive CD4+ T cells sorted from blood. Subset of the sample: CD45RA+ positively selected. The receptors originated from a man younger than 35 in good health.

The chain uses TRBV2 and TRBJ1-2, with TRBD1 matching 9 bases. V was clipped by 6 bases and J by 2 bases; unmatched bases: 7. Germline CDR1 SNHLY, CDR2 FYNNEI. The CDR3 is 15 amino acids. CDR3: CASRSGQGINYGYTF. The CDR3, as DNA: TGTGCCAGCAGAAGCGGACAGGGGATAAACTATGGCTACACCTTC.

V gene TRBV7-2 combines with J gene TRBJ2-3; 7 nucleotides line up with TRBD2. V was clipped by 5 bases and J by 0 bases; unmatched bases: 5. Germline V gene data show CDR1 as SGHTA and CDR2 as FQGNSA. The CDR3 consists of 15 residues. The CDR3 sequence: CASSLSGLSTDTQYF. CDR3 bases: TGTGCCAGCAGCCTTAGCGGGTTGAGCACAGATACGCAGTATTTT.

This clone came up once. The sample holds other DNA sequences that translate to the same CDR3. The rearrangement joins TRBV7-2 to TRBJ2-1; 7 nucleotides line up with TRBD2. Germline loops: CDR1 SGHTA, CDR2 FQGNSA. The CDR3 length is 17 residues. V was clipped by 3 bases and J by 0 bases; unmatched bases: 8. The CDR3 DNA reads as TGTGCCAGCAGCTTGGCAGCTAGCGGAGGCTCCTACAATGAGCAGTTCTTC. Translating it yields CASSLAASGGSYNEQFF.

The chain links TRBV6-6 to TRBJ1-6; D remains ambiguous. V was pared by 6 bases and J by 9 bases, with 9 bases between. Germline V gene data show CDR1 as MNHNY and CDR2 as SVGAGI (reference sequence). The CDR3 contains 12 residues. The CDR3 reads CASSPPPSPLHF. In DNA, the CDR3 is TGTGCCAGCAGCCCCCCTCCTTCACCCCTCCACTTT.

The chain joins TRBV10-3 to TRBJ1-6; D remains unclear. The ends were cut back, 3 bases at V and 5 bases at J, with 8 bases in the middle. The V gene's germline CDR1 is ENHRY and CDR2 SYGVKD. The CDR3 is made up of 14 amino acids. CDR3 sequence (DNA): TGTGCCATCAGTGACAGAGCAAATAATTCACCCCTCCACTTT. Amino acid sequence: CAISDRANNSPLHF.

The chain carries TRBV5-1 and TRBJ2-5; the match to TRBD1 covers 7 bases. The CDR3 totals 15 residues. Germline values: CDR1 SGHRS, CDR2 YFSETQ. V lost 4 bases and J lost 1; bases outside the gene matches: 7. This CDR3 is CASSPLGQLQETQYF. CDR3 bases: TGCGCCAGCAGCCCTCTGGGACAGCTCCAAGAGACCCAGTACTTC. Full variable domain (rest looked up from reference TRBV5-1 and TRBJ2-5): KAGVTQTPRYLIKTRGQQVTLSCSPISGHRSVSWYQQTPGQGLQFLFEYFSETQRNKGNFPGRFSGRQFSNSRSEMNVSTLELGDSALYLCASSPLGQLQETQYFGPGTRLLVL.

The chain is built from TRBV5-1 and TRBJ2-7, with TRBD1 matching 7 bases. The J segment lost 2 bases and the V segment lost 5 bases, leaving 10 bases of the junction unmatched. CDR1 SGHRS and CDR2 YFSETQ come from the germline V gene. This CDR3 contains 15 residues. The CDR3 nucleotides read TGCGCCAGCAGGGCCGGGACAGATCATACCTACGAGCAGTACTTC. Translated, it gives CASRAGTDHTYEQYF.

The chain joins TRBV5-1 to TRBJ2-2, with TRBD2 as a possible D gene (6 bases). This CDR3 is 16 amino acids long. V dropped 4 bases and J dropped 2 bases, with 15 bases sitting between them. The germline gives CDR1 SGHRS, CDR2 YFSETQ. The CDR3 loop reads CASSLFGGTNTGELFF. CDR3 sequence (DNA): TGCGCCAGCAGCCTCTTTGGGGGGACTAACACCGGGGAGCTGTTTTTT. The full variable domain, rest sourced from reference TRBV5-1 and TRBJ2-2, is KAGVTQTPRYLIKTRGQQVTLSCSPISGHRSVSWYQQTPGQGLQFLFEYFSETQRNKGNFPGRFSGRQFSNSRSEMNVSTLELGDSALYLCASSLFGGTNTGELFFGEGSRLTVL.

The chain couples TRBV27 to TRBJ2-7; either TRBD1 or TRBD2 may supply D (5 bases each). The CDR3 sequence is 14 residues long. V was trimmed by 3 bases and J by 7 bases, leaving 16 bases between them. The germline CDR1 and CDR2 sequences are MNHEY and SMNVEV (reference sequence). CDR3 in DNA: TGTGCCAGCAGTTTGGGACCGATTGGGGGTGAGCAGTACTTC. It is translated as CASSLGPIGGEQYF.

J is TRBJ2-7 and V is TRBV5-6; D may be TRBD1 or TRBD2 (6 bases each). This CDR3 comprises 13 residues. Germline CDR1 reads SGHDT; CDR2 reads YYEEEE. The V gene lost 2 bases and the J gene lost 6 bases, with 12 bases spanning the gap. This CDR3 is CASSFLATGEQYF. The CDR3 region has the DNA TGTGCCAGCAGCTTTCTAGCGACAGGCGAGCAGTACTTC.

The V call is TRBV5-1, the J call TRBJ1-6; 10 bases line up with TRBD1. The CDR3 length is 17 residues. Germline assignment: CDR1 SGHRS and CDR2 YFSETQ. The V gene end was trimmed by 0 bases and the J gene end by 9 bases; junction bases not matched to a gene: 9. The CDR3 DNA sequence: TGCGCCAGCAGCTTGGCCCTAACCGGGACAGGGGTTTCACCCCTCCACTTT. It translates to CASSLALTGTGVSPLHF.

The chain carries TRBV10-2 and TRBJ2-3; D might be TRBD2 (6 bases). The CDR3 covers 17 residues. From germline, CDR1 is WSHSY and CDR2 SAAADI. V lost 4 bases, J lost 2 bases, and 19 bases lay in between. CDR3 coding DNA: TGCGCCAGCAGTGCAAGCAGGACGGGGGAGTACACAGATACGCAGTATTTT. Translating gives CASSASRTGEYTDTQYF.

This chain joins TRBV6-1 and TRBJ1-1, with D unclear. In germline, CDR1 is MNHNS, CDR2 SASEGT. V dropped 2 bases and J dropped 9 bases, with 13 bases sitting between them. The CDR3 is made up of 13 amino acids. The CDR3 bases are TGTGCCAGCAGTGAAACGGACGGGAGGAAAGCTTTCTTT. Translated, it gives CASSETDGRKAFF.

V usage is TRBV18 and J usage is TRBJ2-3; 7 positions match TRBD2. Germline assignment: CDR1 KGHSH and CDR2 LQKENI. The ends lost 2 bases at V and 8 bases at J; junction bases unmatched: 16. The CDR3 spans 17 residues. The CDR3 sequence: CASSPAPTSKLTSTQYF. DNA of the CDR3: TGTGCCAGCTCACCAGCACCGACTAGCAAGTTAACGAGTACGCAGTATTTT. The full variable domain, in which reference TRBV18 and TRBJ2-3 provide the parts outside the CDR3, is NAGVMQNPRHLVRRRGQEARLRCSPMKGHSHVYWYRQLPEEGLKFMVYLQKENIIDESGMPKERFSAEFPKEGPSILRIQQVVRGDSAAYFCASSPAPTSKLTSTQYFGPGTRLTVL.

The CDR3 reads CASSLVGPKNIQYF. Written as DNA, the CDR3 is TGCGCCAGCAGCTTGGTAGGCCCAAAAAACATTCAGTACTTC. J is TRBJ2-4 and V is TRBV5-1; D not certain. Trimming removed 0 bases at V and 4 bases at J, with 8 bases between. In germline, CDR1 is SGHRS, CDR2 YFSETQ. This CDR3 has 14 amino acids.